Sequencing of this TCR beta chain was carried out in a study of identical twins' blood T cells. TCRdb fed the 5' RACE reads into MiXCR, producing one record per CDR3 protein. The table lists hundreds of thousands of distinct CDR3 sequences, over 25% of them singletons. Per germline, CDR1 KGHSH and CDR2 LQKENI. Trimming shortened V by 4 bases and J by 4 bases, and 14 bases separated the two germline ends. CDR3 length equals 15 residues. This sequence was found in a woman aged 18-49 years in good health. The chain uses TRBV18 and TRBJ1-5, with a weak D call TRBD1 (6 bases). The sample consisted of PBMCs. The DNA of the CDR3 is TGTGCCAGCTCACGAAACAGGGATACGAATCAGCCCCAGCATTTT. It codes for CASSRNRDTNQPQHF.